This T cell receptor beta chain stems from a study of response to subunit inactivated influenza vaccine. Germline lookup yields CDR1 LGHNA and CDR2 YSLEER. The CDR3 has 13 residues. Trimming pared 0 bases from V and 4 bases from J, leaving 7 bases between. From the RT-PCR reads, TCRdb called clonotypes with MiXCR, one entry per CDR3 protein. Of around 490,000 distinct CDR3 sequences in the sample, about 7.6% are singletons; the top ten hold 10% to 15%. Here the sequenced sample was PBMCs from blood, taken around 2 years after vaccination. J is TRBJ2-7 and V is TRBV4-3; D ambiguous. The receptor was derived from a man between 50 and 69 years old who received an inactivated influenza vaccine. CDR3 in amino acids: CASSQDLEYEQYF. The DNA of the CDR3 is TGCGCCAGCAGCCAAGATCTAGAATACGAGCAGTACTTC.